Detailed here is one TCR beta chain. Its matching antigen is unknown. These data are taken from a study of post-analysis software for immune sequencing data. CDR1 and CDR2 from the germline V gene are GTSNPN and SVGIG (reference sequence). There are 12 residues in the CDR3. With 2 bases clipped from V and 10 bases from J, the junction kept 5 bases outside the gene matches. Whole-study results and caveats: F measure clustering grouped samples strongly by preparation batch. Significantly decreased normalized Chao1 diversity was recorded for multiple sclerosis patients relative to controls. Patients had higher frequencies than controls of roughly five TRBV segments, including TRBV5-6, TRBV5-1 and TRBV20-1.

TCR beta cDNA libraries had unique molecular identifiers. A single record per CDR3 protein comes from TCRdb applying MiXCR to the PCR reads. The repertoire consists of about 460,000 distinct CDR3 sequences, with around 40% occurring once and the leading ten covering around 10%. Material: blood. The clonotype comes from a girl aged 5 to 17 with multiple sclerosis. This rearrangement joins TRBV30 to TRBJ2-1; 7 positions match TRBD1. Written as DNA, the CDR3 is TGTGCCTGGAGTCCGACAGGGAGCGAGCAGTTCTTC. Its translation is CAWSPTGSEQFF.